The rows below give T cell receptor beta chains drawn from one sample of a study of shared clonotypes between healthy human individuals. Only in-frame clones appear in the TCRdb table, and some are missing; sequencing was by immunoSEQ multiplex PCR. This sample carries 2,100,000 or so clones, around 95% of them seen once, and the ten largest clones take over 0.1%. Specimen: naive CD4+ T cells sorted from blood. The receptors were gathered from a man between 18 and 29 years old in good health. The CDR3 runs from the conserved cysteine through the conserved F or W. Fields, in order: J gene, clone size, D gene, V gene, CDR3 DNA, CDR3 protein. D genes are given only for firm matches. Size is stated for part of the rows, as once, few or many counts, or as a class when the clone is expanded.

>TRBJ2-1|-|-|TRBV12-5
TGTGCTAGTGGTCGCCAAGGACAAGTTTTCTCCTACAATGAGCAGTTCTTC
CASGRQGQVFSYNEQFF
>TRBJ2-7|-|-|TRBV6-1
TGTGCCAGCAGTGAAAAGGCAGTGGGTCGGAGTGAGCAGTACTTC
CASSEKAVGRSEQYF
>TRBJ1-4|-|-|TRBV25-1
TGTGCCAGCAGTGAGGGGGGGTGGGAAAAACTGTTTTTT
CASSEGGWEKLFF
>TRBJ1-5|once|TRBD1|TRBV28
TGTGCCAGCAGCCAGGGACAGGGGAATCAGCCCCAGCATTTT
CASSQGQGNQPQHF
>TRBJ2-7|-|TRBD2|TRBV10-1
TGCGCCAGCAGTGAGGGGACTAGGATGGAAAGCGAGCAGTACTTC
CASSEGTRMESEQYF
>TRBJ2-2|-|-|TRBV9
TGTGCCAGTATGGGGACACCGAACACCGGGGAGCTGTTTTTT
CASMGTPNTGELFF
>TRBJ2-7|-|TRBD2|TRBV11-3
TGTGCCAGCAGCCCCCCCCGGGGGGACGAGCAGTACTTC
CASSPPRGDEQYF
>TRBJ2-2|-|TRBD2|TRBV4-1
TGCGCCAGCAGCCAAGATTACTTGGGGAGGGCCGGGGAGCTGTTTTTT
CASSQDYLGRAGELFF
>TRBJ1-5|-|-|TRBV18
TGTGCCAGCTCACCAGCAAGGGACCAGCCCCAGCATTTT
CASSPARDQPQHF
>TRBJ2-6|-|-|TRBV19
TGTGCCAGTAGTATGCAGGGAGGAGGCTCTGGGGCCAACGTCCTGACTTTC
CASSMQGGGSGANVLTF
>TRBJ1-2|-|-|TRBV2
TGTGCCAGCAGCGAGGTAAACAGCTATGGCTACACCTTC
CASSEVNSYGYTF
>TRBJ2-2|-|-|TRBV7-6
TGTGCCAGCAGCCCCCGGACCCTAATCGGTTCCGGGGAGCTGTTTTTT
CASSPRTLIGSGELFF
>TRBJ1-4|-|TRBD1|TRBV5-1
TGCGCCAGCAGCCAGACAGGGATGGCTGAAAAACTGTTTTTT
CASSQTGMAEKLFF
>TRBJ2-2|-|-|TRBV2
TGTGCCAGCAGTGTCAGGGGCAGGACCGGGGAGCTGTTTTTT
CASSVRGRTGELFF
>TRBJ2-2|-|TRBD2|TRBV10-3
TGTGCCATAGGACTAGCGGGTAACACCGGGGAGCTGTTTTTT
CAIGLAGNTGELFF
>TRBJ2-2|-|TRBD2|TRBV5-1
TGCGCCAGCAGCTCGGCCGGGACTAGGTTGACCGGGGAGCTGTTTTTT
CASSSAGTRLTGELFF
>TRBJ2-3|-|-|TRBV6-5
TGTGCCAGCAGCCAGAGCGGCCTGACAGATACGCAGTATTTT
CASSQSGLTDTQYF
>TRBJ2-7|-|TRBD1|TRBV6-1
TGTGCCAGCAGTGACAGGGGGCGAGTCTACGAGCAGTACTTC
CASSDRGRVYEQYF
>TRBJ1-1|once|TRBD1|TRBV5-1
TGCGCCAGCAGCTTTCGGGACAGGGGCACTGAAGCTTTCTTT
CASSFRDRGTEAFF
>TRBJ2-2|-|-|TRBV10-1
TGCGCCAGCAGTCCAATCCCGGGACAACTGAACACCGGGGAGCTGTTTTTT
CASSPIPGQLNTGELFF
>TRBJ1-2|-|TRBD1|TRBV5-4
TGTGCCAGCAGCCTCCGGGACAGGGATAGCTATGGCTACACCTTC
CASSLRDRDSYGYTF
>TRBJ1-4|few|TRBD1|TRBV7-9
TGTGCCACCGGACAGGAAAATGAAAAACTGTTTTTT
CATGQENEKLFF
>TRBJ2-7|-|-|TRBV7-9
TGTGCCAGCAGCTTAGGGGTTGGACACCCGGGCTTC
CASSLGVGHPGF
>TRBJ1-2|few|TRBD1|TRBV28
TGTGCCAGCAGACCACAGGGGGCACAGGGCTACACCTTC
CASRPQGAQGYTF
>TRBJ1-4|-|-|TRBV28
TGTGCCAGCAGCGTTGAGGGGGGGGACGAAAAACTGTTTTTT
CASSVEGGDEKLFF
>TRBJ1-6|-|-|TRBV5-6
TGTGCCAGCAGCTCATCGCCGGGGTCCGTGTTAATTCCCCTCCACTTT
CASSSSPGSVLIPLHF
>TRBJ1-5|-|TRBD1|TRBV28
TGTGCCAGCAGTCCCCGCTACAGGGGTTCCAATCAGCCCCAGCATTTT
CASSPRYRGSNQPQHF
>TRBJ2-5|-|-|TRBV7-9
TGTGCCAGCAATCAGGAGTACCAAGAGACCCAGTACTTC
CASNQEYQETQYF
>TRBJ2-7|-|TRBD2|TRBV19
TGTGCCAGTAGTATAGAGAGGGCTAGCGGAGTTCTCGGCGAGCAGTACTTC
CASSIERASGVLGEQYF
>TRBJ1-6|-|TRBD1|TRBV6-6
TGTGCCAGCAGCGACAGGGGGCTAGTTTCACCCCTCCACTTT
CASSDRGLVSPLHF
>TRBJ2-3|-|-|TRBV9
TGTGCCAGCAGCGTAGTCTCCAGTCACACAGATACGCAGTATTTT
CASSVVSSHTDTQYF
>TRBJ1-6|-|-|TRBV30
TGTGCCTGGAGTACACGGGGCTTGGGGGATTCACCCCTCCACTTT
CAWSTRGLGDSPLHF
>TRBJ1-2|-|-|TRBV10-3
TGTGCCATCAGTGGGCCAGGGGCCTATGGCTACACCTTC
CAISGPGAYGYTF